One and the same sample provided the 30 T cell receptor beta chains below, sequenced in a study of T cell changes during pregnancy in multiple sclerosis (dated by TCRdb to the late 2010s). The library was built by means of the immunoSEQ multiplex PCR assay. This immuneACCESS table, as held by TCRdb, lists in-frame sequences with V and J called but not all clones. Of the missing ones, under half trace to an unresolved V gene in checked studies; the others have no known cause. Within this sample are 30,000 to 35,000 clones, with approximately 89% of them counted one time only. The ten top clones hold 5.5% to 7% of the sample. The sample consisted of CD8+ T cells from peripheral blood mononuclear cells, taken in the second trimester of pregnancy. The receptors derive from a female donor with multiple sclerosis, enrolled in a pregnancy study.

The chain uses TRBV27 and TRBJ1-5; a possible D gene is TRBD1 (5 bases). Between the trimmed V and J ends, which lost 1 base and 0 bases, there was a span of 7 bases. The CDR3 totals 15 residues. CDR1 and CDR2 (germline): MNHEY, SMNVEV (reference sequence). CDR3 sequence (DNA): TGTGCCAGCAGTTTATACGGGGGTAGCAATCAGCCCCAGCATTTT. Amino acid sequence: CASSLYGGSNQPQHF.

V is TRBV6-4 and J is TRBJ2-1; 8 nucleotides line up with TRBD1. This CDR3 contains 15 residues. CDR1 is MRHNA, CDR2 SNTAGT, per germline. After removal of 2 bases from V and 2 bases from J, the junction contained 2 bases not matched to a gene. As DNA, the CDR3 is TGTGCCAGCAGTGACGGGACAGGACCCTACAATGAGCAGTTCTTC. Translated, it gives CASSDGTGPYNEQFF.

J is TRBJ1-1 and V is TRBV7-9, with D unclear. Germline V gives CDR1 SEHNR, CDR2 FQNEAQ (reference sequence). V was cut by 5 bases and J by 0 bases, with 10 bases left in between. The CDR3 covers 14 residues. The chain's CDR3 is CASSPLQLNTEAFF. DNA for the CDR3: TGTGCCAGCAGCCCCCTACAGTTGAACACTGAAGCTTTCTTT.

The gene calls are TRBV4-2 and TRBJ2-7; possible D gene TRBD1, 6 bases. CDR3 length: 16 amino acids. V lost 0 bases, J lost 0 bases, and 12 bases lay in between. Germline CDR1 LGHNA, CDR2 YNFKEQ. CDR3 bases: TGTGCCAGCAGCCAAGATCGACAGGAATTCTCCTACGAGCAGTACTTC. This translates into CASSQDRQEFSYEQYF.

This sequence joins TRBV6-1 and TRBJ2-7; TRBD2 matches 9 bases. Germline V lookup: CDR1 MNHNS, CDR2 SASEGT. Losses at the gene ends were 1 base for V and 2 bases for J; bases not matched to a gene: 3. The CDR3 has 15 residues. CDR3 nucleotides: TGTGCCAGCAGTGAAGGACTAGCGGAGACCTACGAGCAGTACTTC. This gives the protein CASSEGLAETYEQYF.

This clone has only one observation. In DNA form, the CDR3 reads TGCGCCAGCAGCCAGAGTCAGGGATCTGGGGCCAACGTCCTGACTTTC. Protein: CASSQSQGSGANVLTF. The V gene is TRBV4-3, the J gene TRBJ2-6; weak D call: TRBD1 (5 bases). This CDR3 spans 16 amino acids. V gave up 3 bases and J gave up 1 base, with 10 bases separating them. Germline V gene lookup returns CDR1 LGHNA and CDR2 YSLEER.

The chain employs TRBV4-3 and TRBJ2-1; 10 nucleotides agree with TRBD2. Germline assignment: CDR1 LGHNA and CDR2 YSLEER. V shed 0 bases, J shed 4 bases, and the junction held 3 bases outside the gene matches. The CDR3 consists of 16 residues. DNA for the CDR3: TGCGCCAGCAGCCAAGATGGAGCGGGAGGGTACAATGAGCAGTTCTTC. This codes for CASSQDGAGGYNEQFF.

The chain combines TRBV27 with TRBJ2-7; 9 bases fit TRBD2. The CDR3 is 14 amino acids. After removal of 8 bases from V and 0 bases from J, the junction contained 5 bases not matched to a gene. Germline loops: CDR1 MNHEY, CDR2 SMNVEV (reference sequence). CDR3 protein: CASSVAGDSYEQYF. The CDR3 nucleotides are TGTGCCAGCTCAGTAGCGGGAGACTCCTACGAGCAGTACTTC.

V usage is TRBV7-9 and J usage is TRBJ2-5, with 7 bases lining up with TRBD2. Losses at the gene ends were 5 bases for V and 5 bases for J; bases not matched to a gene: 5. The CDR3 extends over 13 amino acids. From germline, CDR1 is SEHNR and CDR2 FQNEAQ (reference sequence). DNA of the CDR3: TGTGCCAGCAGCAGGCAGGGAGGGGAGACCCAGTACTTC. Amino acid sequence: CASSRQGGETQYF.

This chain uses TRBV11-1 with TRBJ2-1, with 9 bases matching TRBD2. Germline-derived CDR1 and CDR2 are SGHAT and FQDESV (reference sequence). V was clipped by 3 bases and J by 4 bases; unmatched bases: 10. The CDR3 spans 17 residues. The CDR3 region has the DNA TGTGCCAGCAGCTTGAGTTCTAGCGGGATGGCGTACAATGAGCAGTTCTTC. It translates to CASSLSSSGMAYNEQFF.

The V and J genes are TRBV5-1 and TRBJ1-2, with D maybe TRBD1 (6 bases). The CDR3 runs to 13 residues. The V gene's germline CDR1 is SGHRS and CDR2 YFSETQ. V dropped 0 bases and J dropped 4 bases, with 7 bases sitting between them. The CDR3 bases are TGCGCCAGCAGCTTGGCACAGGGCTATGGCTACACCTTC. This codes for CASSLAQGYGYTF.

The chain carries TRBV7-9 and TRBJ2-1; tentatively, D is TRBD2 (6 bases). Germline V gene sequence: CDR1 SEHNR, CDR2 FQNEAQ (reference sequence). V lost 7 bases to trimming and J lost 9 bases, with 13 bases between them. This CDR3 has 12 amino acids. The CDR3 reads CASTGDSVEQFF. As DNA, the CDR3 is TGTGCCAGCACCGGGGACTCTGTTGAGCAGTTCTTC.

On this clone: The junction departs from germline at one end; a sequencing error may be responsible. The chain joins TRBV7-9 to TRBJ2-3; D is possibly TRBD1 (6 bases). This CDR3 has 17 amino acids. Per the germline V gene, CDR1 is SEHNR and CDR2 is FQNEAQ (reference sequence). The CDR3, as DNA: TGCGCCAGCAGCCAAGATTTATCGGGACACAACACAGATACGCAGTATTTT. As protein: CASSQDLSGHNTDTQYF.

CDR3 sequence: CASNHGASNTEAFF. The CDR3 DNA reads TGTGCCAGCAACCATGGGGCCTCGAACACTGAAGCTTTCTTT. J is TRBJ1-1 and V is TRBV7-9, with D perhaps matching TRBD1 (5 bases). CDR3 length: 14 residues. Germline V gives CDR1 SEHNR, CDR2 FQNEAQ (reference sequence). The germline V and J ends were trimmed by 7 bases and 1 base, with 13 bases remaining between them.

The chain couples TRBV6-5 to TRBJ2-1; the D gene is possibly TRBD1 (5 bases). Between the trimmed V and J ends, which lost 6 bases and 6 bases, there was a span of 15 bases. The CDR3 sequence is 14 residues long. CDR1 and CDR2 from the germline V gene are MNHEY and SVGAGI. CDR3 DNA: TGTGCCAGCAGCAGCGACGACAGTCGCAATGAGCAGTTCTTC. It is translated as CASSSDDSRNEQFF.

The rearrangement links TRBV4-1 to TRBJ1-2; maybe TRBD1 (6 bases). The V gene lost 1 base and the J gene lost 6 bases, with 12 bases spanning the gap. The CDR3 covers 14 residues. Germline CDR1 and CDR2: MGHRA and YSYEKL. The CDR3 loop reads CASSQVAGADGYTF. The CDR3 bases are TGCGCCAGCAGCCAAGTGGCAGGGGCAGATGGCTACACCTTC.

The chain recombines TRBV27 with TRBJ1-1; D is uncertain. CDR1 is MNHEY and CDR2 is SMNVEV in the germline V gene (reference sequence). The CDR3 covers 13 residues. V lost 2 bases to trimming and J lost 1 base, with 5 bases between them. CDR3 protein: CASSLGRNTEAFF. The CDR3 bases are TGTGCCAGCAGTTTAGGCAGGAACACTGAAGCTTTCTTT.

The V gene is TRBV29-1, the J gene TRBJ2-3; D is possibly TRBD2 (6 bases). The CDR3 length is 14 residues. CDR1 SQVTM and CDR2 ANQGSEA come from the germline V gene. V was shortened by 5 bases and J by 0 bases, with 12 bases between the two germline ends. The CDR3 nucleotides read TGCAGCGTTAGCCTAGCGAAGAGCACAGATACGCAGTATTTT. Translating gives CSVSLAKSTDTQYF.

The chain employs TRBV7-9 and TRBJ1-3; weak D call: TRBD1 (6 bases). Germline values: CDR1 SEHNR, CDR2 FQNEAQ (reference sequence). Trimming shortened V by 7 bases and J by 0 bases, and 16 bases separated the two germline ends. The CDR3 has 16 residues. CDR3 coding DNA: TGTGCCAGCACCGACTTAGGACAGATCTCTGGAAACACCATATATTTT. Amino acid sequence: CASTDLGQISGNTIYF.

The V gene is TRBV28, the J gene TRBJ2-5; D is undetermined. This CDR3 is 17 amino acids long. Germline V lookup: CDR1 MDHEN, CDR2 SYDVKM. V was clipped by 6 bases and J by 0 bases, with 20 bases between them. The CDR3 DNA is TGTGCCAGCAGCCAAACCCAAAACCAGGTGTACCAAGAGACCCAGTACTTC. It is translated as CASSQTQNQVYQETQYF.

The rearrangement joins TRBV7-3 to TRBJ2-3; D is possibly TRBD2 (6 bases). The CDR3 loop spans 14 amino acids. Germline V gene sequence: CDR1 SGHTA, CDR2 FQGTGA. The V gene lost 4 bases and the J gene lost 5 bases, with 13 bases spanning the gap. The CDR3: CASSSGLPGDTQYF. CDR3 bases: TGTGCCAGCAGCTCGGGACTCCCGGGAGATACGCAGTATTTT.

The chain combines TRBV9 with TRBJ2-1; 14 bases align to TRBD2. V lost 5 bases, J lost 7 bases, and 11 bases stayed unmatched. From germline, CDR1 is SGDLS and CDR2 YYNGEE. This CDR3 has 17 amino acids. In DNA, the CDR3 is TGTGCCAGCAGGGAGGGACTAGCGGGAGAGGAAGAGAATGAGCAGTTCTTC. Amino acids: CASREGLAGEEENEQFF.

J is TRBJ1-1 and V is TRBV19; possibly TRBD1 for D (5 bases). The germline V gene has CDR1 LNHDA and CDR2 SQIVND (reference sequence). V lost 2 bases and J lost 4, with 8 bases in between. This CDR3 has 13 amino acids. As DNA, the CDR3 is TGTGCCAGTAGTATACCGGGGGGCACTGAAGCTTTCTTT. Residues: CASSIPGGTEAFF. The full variable domain, with the rest looked up from reference TRBV19 and TRBJ1-1, is DGGITQSPKYLFRKEGQNVTLSCEQNLNHDAMYWYRQDPGQGLRLIYYSQIVNDFQKGDIAEGYSVSREKKESFPLTVTSAQKNPTAFYLCASSIPGGTEAFFGQGTRLTVV.

The V call is TRBV4-1, the J call TRBJ2-1; possible D gene TRBD1, 6 bases. Germline V gene data show CDR1 as MGHRA and CDR2 as YSYEKL. With 0 bases removed from V and 8 bases from J, the gap between germline ends came to 11 bases. The CDR3 is 14 amino acids. CDR3 protein: CASSQESTGDEQFF. Here the CDR3 DNA reads TGCGCCAGCAGCCAAGAATCGACAGGAGATGAGCAGTTCTTC.

The J gene is TRBJ1-5, the V gene TRBV27; TRBD1 is a possible D gene (5 bases). V was trimmed by 3 bases and J by 7 bases, leaving 13 bases between them. CDR3 size: 14 residues. Per germline, CDR1 MNHEY and CDR2 SMNVEV (reference sequence). CDR3: CASSFGGKGQPQHF. CDR3 sequence (DNA): TGTGCCAGCAGTTTCGGGGGAAAGGGACAGCCCCAGCATTTT.

The chain recombines TRBV5-6 with TRBJ2-2, with no clear D. There are 13 residues in the CDR3. V was pared by 1 base and J by 6 bases, with 7 bases between. Per germline, CDR1 SGHDT and CDR2 YYEEEE. CDR3 protein: CASSLLEAGELFF. DNA of the CDR3: TGTGCCAGCAGCTTGTTAGAGGCCGGGGAGCTGTTTTTT.

The CDR3 nucleotides read TGCGCCAGCAGCCAAGAATACGGGTTCGACGGGGAGCTGTTTTTT. This sequence encodes CASSQEYGFDGELFF. The chain combines TRBV4-1 with TRBJ2-2; D unclear. The V end was cut by 0 bases, the J end by 7 bases, with 12 bases between. The germline CDR1 and CDR2 sequences are MGHRA and YSYEKL. The CDR3 contains 15 residues.

This clone was counted between two and nine times. V usage is TRBV7-9 and J usage is TRBJ1-1; D is perhaps TRBD1 (6 bases). V gave up 6 bases and J gave up 1 base, with 21 bases separating them. This CDR3 is 17 amino acids long. Germline V gene data show CDR1 as SEHNR and CDR2 as FQNEAQ (reference sequence). The CDR3 loop is CASRPPRGTPRNTEAFF. For the CDR3, the DNA is TGTGCCAGCAGACCGCCCCGTGGGACACCTAGGAACACTGAAGCTTTCTTT.

The chain recombines TRBV29-1 with TRBJ2-1; the D is unclear. V was shortened by 4 bases and J by 6 bases, with 10 bases between the two germline ends. CDR1 is SQVTM and CDR2 is ANQGSEA in the germline V gene. The CDR3 sequence is 12 residues long. CDR3 bases: TGCAGCGTTGCCATCCCAGGCAATGAGCAGTTCTTC. This codes for CSVAIPGNEQFF.

The J gene is TRBJ2-2, the V gene TRBV9; D gene unclear. V shed 3 bases and J shed 4 bases, with 4 bases lying between them. The CDR3 contains 12 residues. Germline CDR1 is SGDLS and CDR2 is YYNGEE. The DNA for the CDR3 is TGTGCCAGCAGCGCCATCACCGGGGAGCTGTTTTTT. This sequence encodes CASSAITGELFF.